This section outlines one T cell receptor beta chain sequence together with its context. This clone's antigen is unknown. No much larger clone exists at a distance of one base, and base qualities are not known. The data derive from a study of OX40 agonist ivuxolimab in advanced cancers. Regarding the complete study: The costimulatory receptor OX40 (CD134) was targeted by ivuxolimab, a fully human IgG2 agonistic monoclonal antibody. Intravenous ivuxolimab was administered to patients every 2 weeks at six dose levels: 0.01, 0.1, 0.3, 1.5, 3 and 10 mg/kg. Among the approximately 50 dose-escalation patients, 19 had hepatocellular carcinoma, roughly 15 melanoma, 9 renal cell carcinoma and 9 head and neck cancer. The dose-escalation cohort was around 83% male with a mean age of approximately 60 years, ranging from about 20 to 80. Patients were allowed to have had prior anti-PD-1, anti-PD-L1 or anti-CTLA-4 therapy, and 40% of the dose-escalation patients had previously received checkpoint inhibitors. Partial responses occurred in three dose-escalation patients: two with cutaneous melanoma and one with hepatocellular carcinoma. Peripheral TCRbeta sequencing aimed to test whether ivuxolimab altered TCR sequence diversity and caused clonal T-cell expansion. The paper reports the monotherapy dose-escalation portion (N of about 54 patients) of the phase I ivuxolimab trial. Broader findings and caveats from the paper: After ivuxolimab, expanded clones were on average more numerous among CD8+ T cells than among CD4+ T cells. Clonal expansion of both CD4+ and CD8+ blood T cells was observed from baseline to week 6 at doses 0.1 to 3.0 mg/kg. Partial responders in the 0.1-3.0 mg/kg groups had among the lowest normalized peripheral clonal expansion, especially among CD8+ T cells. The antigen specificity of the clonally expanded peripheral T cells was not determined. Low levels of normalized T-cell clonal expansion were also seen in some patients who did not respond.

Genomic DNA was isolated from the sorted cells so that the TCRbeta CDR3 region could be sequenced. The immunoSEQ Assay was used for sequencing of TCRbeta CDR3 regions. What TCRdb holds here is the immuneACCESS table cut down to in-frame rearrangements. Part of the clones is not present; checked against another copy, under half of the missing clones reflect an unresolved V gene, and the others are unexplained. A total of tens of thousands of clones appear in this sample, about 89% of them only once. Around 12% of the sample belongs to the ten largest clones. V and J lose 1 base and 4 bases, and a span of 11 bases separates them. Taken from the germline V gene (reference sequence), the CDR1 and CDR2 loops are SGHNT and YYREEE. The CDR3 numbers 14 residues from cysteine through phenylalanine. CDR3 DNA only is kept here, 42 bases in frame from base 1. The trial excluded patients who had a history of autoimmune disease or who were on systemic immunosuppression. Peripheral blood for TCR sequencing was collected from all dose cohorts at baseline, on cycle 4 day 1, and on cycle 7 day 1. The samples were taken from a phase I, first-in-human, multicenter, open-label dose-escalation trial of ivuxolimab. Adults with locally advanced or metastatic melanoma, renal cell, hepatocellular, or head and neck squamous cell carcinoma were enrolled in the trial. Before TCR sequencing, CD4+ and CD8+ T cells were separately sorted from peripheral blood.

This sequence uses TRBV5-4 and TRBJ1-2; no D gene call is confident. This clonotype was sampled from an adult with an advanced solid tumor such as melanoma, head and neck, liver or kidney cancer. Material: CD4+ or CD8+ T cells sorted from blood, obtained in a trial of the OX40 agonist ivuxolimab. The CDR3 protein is CASSLNWLAYGYTF. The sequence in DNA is TGTGCCAGCAGCTTGAACTGGCTGGCCTATGGCTACACCTTC.